This TCR beta chain was sequenced during a study of OX40 agonist ivuxolimab in advanced cancers. Turning to the overall study: Ivuxolimab, which targeted the costimulatory receptor OX40 (CD134), was an agonistic, fully human IgG2 monoclonal antibody. Intravenous ivuxolimab was administered to patients every 2 weeks at six dose levels: 0.01, 0.1, 0.3, 1.5, 3 and 10 mg/kg. Among the roughly 52 dose-escalation patients, roughly 20 had hepatocellular carcinoma, roughly 15 melanoma, 9 renal cell carcinoma and 9 head and neck cancer. Partial responses occurred in three dose-escalation patients: two with cutaneous melanoma and one with hepatocellular carcinoma. The point of sequencing TCRbeta in the periphery was to test whether ivuxolimab changed TCR sequence diversity and drove clonal T-cell expansion. Prior anti-PD-1, anti-PD-L1 or anti-CTLA-4 therapy was permitted, and checkpoint inhibitors had been received by less than 45% of dose-escalation patients. In the dose-escalation cohort, approximately 83% of patients were male, and the mean age was around 60 years with a range of roughly 20 to 80. The paper reports the monotherapy dose-escalation portion (N of about 50 patients) of the phase I ivuxolimab trial. What the authors observed across the whole study: The antigen specificity of the clonally expanded peripheral T cells was not determined. Low levels of normalized T-cell clonal expansion were also shown by some nonresponding patients. Clonal expansion of both CD4+ and CD8+ blood T cells was observed from baseline to week 6 at doses 0.1 to 3.0 mg/kg. In the 0.1-3.0 mg/kg groups, partial responders had among the lowest normalized peripheral clonal expansion, particularly in CD8+ T cells. On average, CD8+ T cells showed more expanded clones than CD4+ T cells after ivuxolimab.

The cysteine opens and the phenylalanine closes a CDR3 of 17 amino acids. Of all the DNA, just the CDR3 is kept, 51 bases in frame from base 1. V is pruned by 7 bases and J by 0 bases, leaving 13 bases of the junction without a gene match. CDR1 is given as MDHEN and CDR2 as SYDVKM, both from the germline V gene. To sequence the TCRbeta CDR3 region, genomic DNA was isolated from the sorted cells. The immunoSEQ Assay was used for sequencing of TCRbeta CDR3 regions. TCRdb's version of the immuneACCESS table is confined to in-frame rearrangements and falls short of the full clone set. An unresolved V gene accounts for under half of the shortfall where checked; the remainder is of unknown origin. This sample comprises approximately 76,000 clones, around 86% of them detected only once. The ten largest clones capture just over 0.75% of the sample. As concerns this clone: Which antigen it targets is not known. The input lacks base qualities; no much larger clone sits a single base away.

Patients with autoimmune disease history or receiving systemic immunosuppression were excluded from the trial. Peripheral blood for TCR sequencing was collected from all dose cohorts at baseline, on cycle 4 day 1, and on cycle 7 day 1. The samples were drawn from a first-in-human, open-label, multicenter phase I dose-escalation trial of ivuxolimab. Adults with locally advanced or metastatic head and neck squamous cell, hepatocellular, melanoma or renal cell carcinoma were enrolled in the trial. CD4+ and CD8+ T cells were sorted separately from peripheral blood before TCR sequencing. This receptor was identified in an adult with an advanced solid tumor such as melanoma, head and neck, liver or kidney cancer. Here the sequenced sample was CD4+ or CD8+ T cells sorted from blood, taken in a trial of the OX40 agonist ivuxolimab. Recombination joined TRBV28 with TRBJ1-1; TRBD1 agrees with 8 junctional bases. The DNA sequence reads TGTGCCAGCAATGCAGGGGGCAGTCCCTCCATGAACACTGAAGCTTTCTTT. The encoded protein is CASNAGGSPSMNTEAFF.